This T cell receptor (beta chain) derives from a study of shared clonotypes between healthy human individuals. Broader study findings: Specimens sampled were limited to blood, with tissue repertoires likely differing.

Germline V gene sequence: CDR1 SGHNT, CDR2 YENEEA. This CDR3 region has 14 residues. V was shortened by 8 bases and J by 2 bases, with 14 bases between the two germline ends. Sequencing was performed with immunoSEQ multiplex PCR; in TCRdb, only in-frame clones are kept and a portion is missing. The repertoire holds more than 1.2 million clones, with 97% to 99% as singletons. On this clone: No antigen is known for it.

There were only Caucasian adults among the donors, and all lived in Nashville, Tennessee. CD45RA+ naive and CD45RA-negative memory subsets were separated from CD4+ cells. Sequencing was performed on naive CD4+ T cells sorted from blood. Stated subset: CD45RA+ positively selected. The receptor's source is a man under 40 in good health. The chain links TRBV11-3 to TRBJ2-3, with a weak D call TRBD1 (6 bases). The CDR3 spells CASRKDSSTDTQYF. CDR3 coding DNA: TGTGCCAGCCGAAAGGACAGTTCCACAGATACGCAGTATTTT.